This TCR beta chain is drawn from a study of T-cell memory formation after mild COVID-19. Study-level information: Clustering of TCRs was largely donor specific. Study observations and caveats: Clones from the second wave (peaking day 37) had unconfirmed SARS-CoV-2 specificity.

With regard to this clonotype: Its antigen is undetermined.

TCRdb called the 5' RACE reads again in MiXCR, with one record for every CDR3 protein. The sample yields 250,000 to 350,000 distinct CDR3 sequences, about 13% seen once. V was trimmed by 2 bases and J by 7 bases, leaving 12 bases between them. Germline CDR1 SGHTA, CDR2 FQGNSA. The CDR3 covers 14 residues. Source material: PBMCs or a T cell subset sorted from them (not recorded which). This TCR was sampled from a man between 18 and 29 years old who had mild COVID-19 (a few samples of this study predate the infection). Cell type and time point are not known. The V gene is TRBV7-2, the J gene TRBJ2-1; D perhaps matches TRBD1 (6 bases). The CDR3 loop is CASSLRLRGNEQFF. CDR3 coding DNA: TGTGCCAGCAGCTTAAGACTAAGGGGGAATGAGCAGTTCTTC.